The 5 T cell receptor beta chains below all came from one sample that was sequenced in a study of T cells in Graves' hyperthyroidism and ophthalmopathy. Using RNA transcripts as the source, TCR beta CDR3 regions were amplified. HTBI primers drove first-round RT-PCR of the TCR CDR3. TCRdb passed the multiplex PCR reads through MiXCR, listing each CDR3 protein once. The table includes 490,000 or so distinct CDR3 sequences, 20% to 25% detected once. The sequencing sample was made of blood. The receptors were gathered from a woman between 70 and 85 years old with Graves' ophthalmopathy.

V and J are TRBV27 and TRBJ2-2, with TRBD2 matching over 9 bases. Per the germline V gene, CDR1 is MNHEY and CDR2 is SMNVEV (reference sequence). V gave up 5 bases and J gave up 5 bases; unmatched junction bases: 9. The CDR3 has 16 residues. CDR3 in DNA: TGTGCCAGCAGTCTATTAGCGGGAGTCGTAACCGGGGAGCTGTTTTTT. Its translation is CASSLLAGVVTGELFF.

This rearrangement joins TRBV6-2 or TRBV6-3 to TRBJ1-2, with TRBD1 matching 10 bases. Losses at the gene ends were 2 bases for V and 9 bases for J; bases not matched to a gene: 18. The CDR3 is made up of 18 amino acids. Germline V gives CDR1 MNHEY, CDR2 SVGEGT. The CDR3 sequence: CASSYPSGQGSIVSSYTF. CDR3 DNA sequence: TGTGCCAGCAGTTACCCCTCGGGACAGGGGAGTATTGTGTCGAGCTACACCTTC.

The CDR3 nucleotides read TGCGCCAGCAGCCAAGATTATGCGATCACCGGGGAGCTGTTTTTT. It codes for CASSQDYAITGELFF. The rearrangement uses TRBV4-1 and TRBJ2-2; D uncertain. The CDR3 is made up of 15 amino acids. V was cut by 0 bases and J by 4 bases, with 9 bases left in between. Germline CDR1 MGHRA, CDR2 YSYEKL.

This clonotype came up a few times. V usage is TRBV6-1 and J usage is TRBJ1-6, with D perhaps matching TRBD1 (5 bases). This CDR3 comprises 16 residues. The V end was cut by 5 bases, the J end by 5 bases, with 16 bases between. The germline gives CDR1 MNHNS, CDR2 SASEGT. For the CDR3, the DNA is TGTGCCAGCAGTAGTCTCCCGGGACTGAATAATTCACCCCTCCACTTT. It encodes CASSSLPGLNNSPLHF.

J is TRBJ2-2 and V is TRBV5-1, with D unclear. Germline V gives CDR1 SGHRS, CDR2 YFSETQ. Trimming stripped 0 bases from V and 1 base from J, with 10 bases between. This CDR3 has 16 amino acids. CDR3 nucleotides: TGCGCCAGCAGCTTGGTAGGGTCGAAGAACACCGGGGAGCTGTTTTTT. Amino acid sequence: CASSLVGSKNTGELFF.